This TCR beta chain derives from a study of OX40 agonist ivuxolimab in advanced cancers. Between the trimmed V and J ends, which lost 6 bases and 0 bases, there was a span of 11 bases. This CDR3 spans 14 amino acids. In germline, CDR1 is SGHTA, CDR2 FQGNSA. This table comes from immunoSEQ multiplex PCR, and its TCRdb copy is limited to in-frame clones, with some not included. The sample has nearly 70,000 clones, about 83% seen once. The chain employs TRBV7-2 and TRBJ1-1, with a possible D match to TRBD1 (5 bases). The sequenced sample was CD4+ or CD8+ T cells sorted from blood, obtained in a trial of the OX40 agonist ivuxolimab. This TCR derives from an adult with an advanced solid tumor such as melanoma, head and neck, liver or kidney cancer. CDR3 coding DNA: TGTGCCAGCAGACCGGGGGTGATGAACACTGAAGCTTTCTTT. This translates into CASRPGVMNTEAFF.